This is a list of T cell receptor beta chains from one sample in a study of radiotherapy plus CTLA-4 blockade in lung cancer. This table comes from immunoSEQ multiplex PCR, and its TCRdb copy is limited to in-frame clones, with some not included. The sample consists of roughly 69,000 clones, around 76% of them appearing once. The material was peripheral blood, obtained from a patient treated with radiotherapy plus ipilimumab. The receptors were sampled from a human donor with non-small cell lung cancer whose response to radiotherapy plus ipilimumab could not be evaluated. Some clones in this sample may be carry-over from other donors' samples. Both conserved end residues are trimmed from each CDR3. Each record gives: J gene, clone size, V gene, CDR3 protein. Where a row states a size, it is once, few, many or the class of an expanded clone; other rows omit it.

j_gene: TRBJ1-1
abundance: NA
v_gene: TRBV10-3
CDR3aa: AISPTGFAEAF

j_gene: TRBJ1-2
abundance: once
v_gene: TRBV19
CDR3aa: ASSITVYGYT

j_gene: TRBJ1-2
abundance: NA
v_gene: TRBV4-3
CDR3aa: ASSQAHRREFDYGYT

j_gene: TRBJ2-7
abundance: NA
v_gene: TRBV2
CDR3aa: ASSEVGGLRNEQY

j_gene: TRBJ2-7
abundance: NA
v_gene: TRBV27
CDR3aa: ASSPTVTRRGGRVHEQY

j_gene: TRBJ1-2
abundance: NA
v_gene: TRBV11-3
CDR3aa: ASSQGGYGYT

j_gene: TRBJ2-7
abundance: NA
v_gene: TRBV5-4
CDR3aa: ASSLGQGFYEQY

j_gene: TRBJ1-6
abundance: NA
v_gene: TRBV6-5
CDR3aa: ASNFLDNYNSPLH

j_gene: TRBJ1-2
abundance: NA
v_gene: TRBV6-4
CDR3aa: ASSGGQGYGYT

j_gene: TRBJ1-5
abundance: NA
v_gene: TRBV7-9
CDR3aa: ASGQYQPQH

j_gene: TRBJ1-1
abundance: NA
v_gene: TRBV14
CDR3aa: ASSPLRGGKTEAF

j_gene: TRBJ2-2
abundance: NA
v_gene: TRBV29-1
CDR3aa: SVGGRGANTGELF